The 26 T cell receptor beta chains listed next were all sequenced from one sample in a study of T cell responses to AZD1222 COVID-19 vaccine. This table comes from immunoSEQ multiplex PCR, and its TCRdb copy is limited to in-frame clones, with some not included. The sample lists 70,000 to 95,000 clones; roughly 90% were seen once. The specimen comprised peripheral blood, sampled 28 days after the second AZD1222 dose. The source is an adult who received the AZD1222 COVID-19 vaccine.

The chain couples TRBV5-5 to TRBJ2-1; D ambiguous. The CDR3 sequence is 12 residues long. Deletions cut 3 bases from V and 3 bases from J, with 4 bases between. The germline gives CDR1 SGHKS, CDR2 YYEKEE (reference sequence). The CDR3 coding sequence is TGTGCCAGCAGCTCAGACTACAATGAGCAGTTCTTC. The encoded protein is CASSSDYNEQFF.

V and J are TRBV7-9 and TRBJ1-2; D not resolved. CDR1 is SEHNR and CDR2 is FQNEAQ in the germline V gene (reference sequence). This CDR3 is 16 amino acids long. Trimming cost V 8 bases and J 4 bases, with 23 bases left between them. The CDR3 bases are TGTGCCAGCGACGCCGACGCCCCGATTGGAGGCTATGGCTACACCTTC. It translates to CASDADAPIGGYGYTF.

This chain links TRBV6-5 with TRBJ2-2; D remains unclear. The germline gives CDR1 MNHEY, CDR2 SVGAGI. The V gene lost 7 bases and the J gene lost 2 bases, with 11 bases spanning the gap. The CDR3 length is 14 residues. The CDR3 nucleotides read TGTGCCAGCAACTTGAAAGGCAACACCGGGGAGCTGTTTTTT. Translated, it gives CASNLKGNTGELFF.

The V and J genes are TRBV3-1 (or the pseudogene TRBV3-2) and TRBJ2-1; D is undetermined. Germline V CDR1 and CDR2: LGHDT, YNNKEL (reference sequence). V lost 0 bases and J lost 15, with 12 bases in between. This CDR3 comprises 12 residues. The CDR3 region is CASSQDFAGLFF. The CDR3, as DNA: TGTGCCAGCAGCCAAGACTTTGCAGGCTTGTTCTTC.

The chain couples TRBV19 to TRBJ2-1, with a possible D match to TRBD1 (5 bases). Germline values: CDR1 LNHDA, CDR2 SQIVND (reference sequence). V lost 7 bases and J lost 8, with 9 bases in between. The CDR3 is 11 amino acids. In DNA form, the CDR3 reads TGTGCCAGTACCGACAGTGATGAGCAGTTCTTC. Its protein is CASTDSDEQFF.

The CDR3 coding sequence is TGTGCCAGCAGCCCTAGAGGTTCTAGCGAGCGATCCTACAATGAGCAGTTCTTC. Its protein product is CASSPRGSSERSYNEQFF. The chain couples TRBV11-2 to TRBJ2-1; maybe TRBD2 (6 bases). The CDR3 has 18 amino acids. The germline CDR1 and CDR2 sequences are SGHAT and FQNNGV. V dropped 5 bases and J dropped 1 base, with 21 bases sitting between them.

The V gene is TRBV13, the J gene TRBJ1-1; no firm D call. Per germline, CDR1 PRHDT and CDR2 FYEKMQ (reference sequence). V gave up 6 bases and J gave up 6 bases, with 11 bases separating them. This CDR3 is built from 12 residues. The CDR3 protein is CASSPVRAEAFF. The CDR3 DNA follows: TGTGCCAGCAGTCCCGTGAGGGCTGAAGCTTTCTTT.

The chain carries TRBV4-1 and TRBJ2-1; 8 positions match TRBD2. V was pared by 2 bases and J by 5 bases, with 8 bases of the junction left unmatched. CDR1 MGHRA and CDR2 YSYEKL come from the germline V gene. This CDR3 is built from 16 residues. CDR3 DNA sequence: TGCGCCAGCAGCCAATACGAGCGGGAGCTCGACAATGAGCAGTTCTTC. Translated, it gives CASSQYERELDNEQFF.

This clone was counted only a few times. The chain carries TRBV7-8 and TRBJ1-2; TRBD1 matches 9 bases. The CDR3 is 16 amino acids. V shed 4 bases and J 4 bases; nucleotides not matched to a gene: 10. The germline gives CDR1 SGHVS, CDR2 FQNEAQ. This CDR3 is CASSSPPGQGPYGYTF. Written as DNA, the CDR3 is TGTGCCAGCAGCTCGCCACCGGGACAGGGACCCTATGGCTACACCTTC.

The V call is TRBV7-8, the J call TRBJ2-7, with D possibly being TRBD2 (6 bases). From germline, CDR1 is SGHVS and CDR2 FQNEAQ. The CDR3 spans 16 residues. V was cut by 2 bases and J by 3 bases, with 17 bases left in between. CDR3 loop: CASSLLLGRTLYEQYF. The CDR3 coding sequence is TGTGCCAGCAGCTTACTACTAGGGAGGACTCTCTACGAGCAGTACTTC.

This chain links TRBV14 with TRBJ1-2; D unclear. The CDR3 is 16 amino acids. Trimming left V 0 bases short and J 3 bases short, with 14 bases between. Germline values: CDR1 SGHDN, CDR2 FVKESK. CDR3 bases: TGTGCCAGCAGCCAAGATAACCCGACGCTTTACTATGGCTACACCTTC. This gives the protein CASSQDNPTLYYGYTF.

V usage is TRBV27 and J usage is TRBJ2-5, with D hard to call. Trimming stripped 5 bases from V and 5 bases from J, with 6 bases between. CDR3 length: 11 amino acids. Germline V CDR1 and CDR2: MNHEY, SMNVEV (reference sequence). The CDR3 nucleotides read TGTGCCAGCAGTAATTCGGAGACCCAGTACTTC. Protein: CASSNSETQYF.

This clone appeared once. V gene TRBV6-5 combines with J gene TRBJ2-2; D is possibly TRBD1 (6 bases). The length of the CDR3 is 16 residues. V was shortened by 0 bases and J by 7 bases, with 15 bases between the two germline ends. CDR1 MNHEY and CDR2 SVGAGI come from the germline V gene. The CDR3 region is CASSYSAYRADGELFF. CDR3 DNA sequence: TGTGCCAGCAGTTACTCTGCTTACAGGGCGGACGGGGAGCTGTTTTTT.

The chain is built from TRBV7-9 and TRBJ1-2, with 7 bases fitting TRBD1. The ends lost 1 base at V and 4 bases at J; junction bases unmatched: 9. CDR1 SEHNR and CDR2 FQNEAQ come from the germline V gene (reference sequence). CDR3 size: 16 residues. DNA for the CDR3: TGTGCCAGCAGCTTAGGGTCGGTGACAGGGACCTATGGCTACACCTTC. It is translated as CASSLGSVTGTYGYTF.

V and J are TRBV13 and TRBJ2-2; D is possibly TRBD2 (6 bases). CDR3 length equals 16 residues. The germline V gene has CDR1 PRHDT and CDR2 FYEKMQ (reference sequence). The V end was cut by 5 bases, the J end by 0 bases, with 13 bases between. CDR3 DNA sequence: TGTGCCAGCAGCCCGGAGGGCCGCTCGAACACCGGGGAGCTGTTTTTT. This codes for CASSPEGRSNTGELFF. The full variable domain, in which reference TRBV13 and TRBJ2-2 provide the parts outside the CDR3, is AAGVIQSPRHLIKEKRETATLKCYPIPRHDTVYWYQQGPGQDPQFLISFYEKMQSDKGSIPDRFSAQQFSDYHSELNMSSLELGDSALYFCASSPEGRSNTGELFFGEGSRLTVL.

As concerns this clone: One junction end does not reproduce the germline sequence, and a read error may be involved. This chain connects TRBV15 to TRBJ1-1; D remains unclear. CDR1 and CDR2 (germline): LNHNV, YYDKDF (reference sequence). The CDR3 consists of 15 residues. For the CDR3, the DNA is TGTGCCACCAGCACTACCGCAACCGGGAACGCTGAAGCTTTCTTT. This gives the protein CATSTTATGNAEAFF.

The genes are TRBV7-9 and TRBJ1-1; 7 bases fit TRBD1. Germline values: CDR1 SEHNR, CDR2 FQNEAQ (reference sequence). The CDR3 runs 12 residues. Trimming cost V 4 bases and J 6 bases; bases outside gene matches: 2. The CDR3 coding sequence is TGTGCCAGCAGCTACAGGGGTCCTGAAGCTTTCTTT. Amino acid sequence: CASSYRGPEAFF.

This chain links TRBV27 with TRBJ1-1; D is ambiguous. CDR1 MNHEY and CDR2 SMNVEV come from the germline V gene (reference sequence). Trimming cost V 9 bases and J 0 bases, with 8 bases left between them. The CDR3 totals 12 residues. For the CDR3, the DNA is TGTGCCAGTCGTAACATGAACACTGAAGCTTTCTTT. Translation: CASRNMNTEAFF.

V gene TRBV2 combines with J gene TRBJ2-5; D is ambiguous. Trimming removed 3 bases at V and 1 base at J, with 6 bases between. Germline V lookup: CDR1 SNHLY, CDR2 FYNNEI. The length of the CDR3 is 13 residues. For the CDR3, the DNA is TGTGCCAGCAGTGAGTTAAGCCAAGAGACCCAGTACTTC. Protein sequence: CASSELSQETQYF.

The chain combines TRBV27 with TRBJ1-2; 8 positions match TRBD1. This CDR3 comprises 16 residues. V shed 7 bases, J shed 4 bases, and the junction held 14 bases outside the gene matches. Germline CDR1 is MNHEY and CDR2 is SMNVEV (reference sequence). The CDR3 nucleotides read TGTGCCAGCACCTGGGCAGGGGGCGCGGGGGGCTATGGCTACACCTTC. Amino acid sequence: CASTWAGGAGGYGYTF.

The rearrangement uses TRBV7-3 and TRBJ2-3, with a possible D match to TRBD2 (5 bases). This CDR3 contains 17 residues. V lost 5 bases and J lost 1, with 19 bases in between. Germline CDR1 reads SGHTA; CDR2 reads FQGTGA. The DNA of the CDR3 is TGTGCCAGCAGCCCAATCGGCGATAGCGCGGGCACAGATACGCAGTATTTT. Translating gives CASSPIGDSAGTDTQYF.

The V and J genes are TRBV25-1 and TRBJ2-1; the match to TRBD2 covers 12 bases. V lost 5 bases and J lost 4; bases outside the gene matches: 6. The CDR3 contains 16 residues. The V gene's germline CDR1 is MGHDK and CDR2 SYGVNS. CDR3 sequence reads: CASSPLGTSGYNEQFF. CDR3 sequence (DNA): TGTGCCAGCAGTCCTTTAGGGACTAGCGGGTACAATGAGCAGTTCTTC.

The chain joins TRBV21-1 to TRBJ2-3. TRBV21-1 is a pseudogene locus. The CDR3 has 15 amino acids. The CDR3 protein is CASSNSPTNTDTQYF. The CDR3 DNA sequence: TGTGCCAGCAGCAATTCTCCGACCAACACAGATACGCAGTATTTT.

This clone was detected only a few times. The V and J genes are TRBV9 and TRBJ1-5; D not certain. Germline V gives CDR1 SGDLS, CDR2 YYNGEE. Trimming took off 0 bases at V and 0 bases at J, with 10 bases between the two ends. The CDR3 is made up of 16 amino acids. This CDR3 is CASSVGPEVSNQPQHF. The CDR3 nucleotides are TGTGCCAGCAGCGTAGGTCCAGAGGTTAGCAATCAGCCCCAGCATTTT.

V usage is TRBV5-1 and J usage is TRBJ2-7; 10 bases line up with TRBD2. The CDR3 is 14 amino acids. Germline V CDR1 and CDR2: SGHRS, YFSETQ. Trimming removed 5 bases from V and 3 bases from J; junction bases left unmatched: 5. The CDR3 coding sequence is TGCGCCAGCAGTCTACCTAGCGGGAGCTACGAGCAGTACTTC. It specifies CASSLPSGSYEQYF.

This rearrangement joins TRBV5-1 to TRBJ2-3; no reliable D call. The V end lost 3 bases, the J end lost 6 bases, and 11 bases lay between the germline ends. The length of the CDR3 is 13 residues. Germline V gene lookup returns CDR1 SGHRS and CDR2 YFSETQ. The CDR3 nucleotides are TGCGCCAGCAGCTCCCCCCTTTGGGATACGCAGTATTTT. Translation: CASSSPLWDTQYF.